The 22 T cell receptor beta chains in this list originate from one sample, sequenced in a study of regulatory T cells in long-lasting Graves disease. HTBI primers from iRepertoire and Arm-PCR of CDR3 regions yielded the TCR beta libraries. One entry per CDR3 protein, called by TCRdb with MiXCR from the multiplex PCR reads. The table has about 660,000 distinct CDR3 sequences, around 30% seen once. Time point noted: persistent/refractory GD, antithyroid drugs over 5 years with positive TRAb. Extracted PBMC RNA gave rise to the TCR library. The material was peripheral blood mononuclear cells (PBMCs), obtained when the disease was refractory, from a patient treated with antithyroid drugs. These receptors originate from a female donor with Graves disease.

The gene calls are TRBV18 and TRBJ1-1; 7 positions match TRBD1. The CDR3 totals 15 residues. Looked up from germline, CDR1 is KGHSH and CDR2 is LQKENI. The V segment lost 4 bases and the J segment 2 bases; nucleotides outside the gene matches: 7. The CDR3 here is CASSRDSLLNTEAFF. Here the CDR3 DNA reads TGTGCCAGCTCACGGGACAGTCTACTCAACACTGAAGCTTTCTTT.

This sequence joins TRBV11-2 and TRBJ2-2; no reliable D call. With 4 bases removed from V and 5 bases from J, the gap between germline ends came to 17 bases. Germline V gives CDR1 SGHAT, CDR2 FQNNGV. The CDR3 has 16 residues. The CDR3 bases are TGTGCCAGCAGCTCCGCCAACAGAGGTTGGACCGGGGAGCTGTTTTTT. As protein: CASSSANRGWTGELFF.

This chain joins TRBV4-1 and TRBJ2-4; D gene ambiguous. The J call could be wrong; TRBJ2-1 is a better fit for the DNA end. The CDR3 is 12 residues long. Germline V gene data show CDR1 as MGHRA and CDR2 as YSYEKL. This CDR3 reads CASSQGPRSQFF. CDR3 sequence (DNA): TGCGCCAGCAGCCAAGGCCCTAGGTCGCAGTTCTTC.

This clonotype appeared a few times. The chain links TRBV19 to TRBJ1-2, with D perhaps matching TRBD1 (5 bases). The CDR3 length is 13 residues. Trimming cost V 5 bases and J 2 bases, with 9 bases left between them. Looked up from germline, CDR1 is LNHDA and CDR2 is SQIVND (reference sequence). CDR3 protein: CASSHRDNYGYTF. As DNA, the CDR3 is TGTGCCAGTAGTCATCGGGACAACTATGGCTACACCTTC.

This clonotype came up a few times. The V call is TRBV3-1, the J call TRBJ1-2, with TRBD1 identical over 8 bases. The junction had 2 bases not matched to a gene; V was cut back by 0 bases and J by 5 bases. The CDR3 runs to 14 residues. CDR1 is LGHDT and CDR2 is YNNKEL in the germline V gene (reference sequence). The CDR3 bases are TGTGCCAGCAGCCAAGAACGACAGGGGTATGGCTACACCTTC. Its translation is CASSQERQGYGYTF.

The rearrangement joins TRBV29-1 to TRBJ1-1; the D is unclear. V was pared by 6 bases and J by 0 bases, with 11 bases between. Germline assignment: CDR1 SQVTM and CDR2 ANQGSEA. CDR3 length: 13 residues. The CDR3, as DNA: TGCAGCGTAGGTGTAGGGATGAACACTGAAGCTTTCTTT. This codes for CSVGVGMNTEAFF. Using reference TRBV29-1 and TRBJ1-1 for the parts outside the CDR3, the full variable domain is SAVISQKPSRDICQRGTSLTIQCQVDSQVTMMFWYRQQPGQSLTLIATANQGSEATYESGFVIDKFPISRPNLTFSTLTVSNMSPEDSSIYLCSVGVGMNTEAFFGQGTRLTVV.

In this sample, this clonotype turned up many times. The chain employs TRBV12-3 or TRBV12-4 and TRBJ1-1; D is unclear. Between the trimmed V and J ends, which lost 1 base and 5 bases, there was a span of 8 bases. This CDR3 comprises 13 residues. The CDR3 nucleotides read TGTGCCAGCAGTTTAGTAGGGAGGACTGAAGCTTTCTTT. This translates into CASSLVGRTEAFF.

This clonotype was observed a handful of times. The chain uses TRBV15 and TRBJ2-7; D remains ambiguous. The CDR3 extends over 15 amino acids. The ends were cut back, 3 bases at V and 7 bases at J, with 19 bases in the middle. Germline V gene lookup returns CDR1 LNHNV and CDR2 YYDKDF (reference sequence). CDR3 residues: CATSSLGRTSREQYF. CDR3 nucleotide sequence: TGTGCCACCAGCAGCCTCGGGCGCACGTCTAGGGAGCAGTACTTC.

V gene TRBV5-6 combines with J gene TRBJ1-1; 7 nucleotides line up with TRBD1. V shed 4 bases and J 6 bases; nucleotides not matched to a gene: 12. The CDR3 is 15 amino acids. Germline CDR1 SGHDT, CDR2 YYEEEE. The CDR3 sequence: CASSPQTGVNAEAFF. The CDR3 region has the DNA TGTGCCAGCAGCCCGCAAACAGGGGTAAATGCTGAAGCTTTCTTT.

The CDR3 here is CASSEIGDPRNYGYTF. In nucleotides, the CDR3 is TGTGCCAGCAGTGAAATTGGGGACCCCCGGAACTATGGCTACACCTTC. The gene calls are TRBV6-1 and TRBJ1-2; TRBD1 is a possible D gene (5 bases). The CDR3 extends over 16 amino acids. The V gene's germline CDR1 is MNHNS and CDR2 SASEGT. Deletions cut 2 bases from V and 2 bases from J, with 15 bases between.

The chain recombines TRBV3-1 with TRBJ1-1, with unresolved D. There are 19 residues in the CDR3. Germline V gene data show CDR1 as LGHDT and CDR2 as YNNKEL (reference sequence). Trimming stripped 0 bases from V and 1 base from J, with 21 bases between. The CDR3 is CASSQEALSGPRQNTEAFF. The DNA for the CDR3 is TGTGCCAGCAGCCAAGAAGCCTTATCCGGGCCTCGGCAGAACACTGAAGCTTTCTTT.

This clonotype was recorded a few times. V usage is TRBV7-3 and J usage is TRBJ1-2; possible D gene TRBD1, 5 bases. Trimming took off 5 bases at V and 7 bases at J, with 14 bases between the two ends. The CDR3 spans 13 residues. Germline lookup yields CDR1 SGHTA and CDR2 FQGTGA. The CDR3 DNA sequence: TGTGCCAGCAGCAGTTCGGGGGGGATTGGCTACACCTTC. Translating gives CASSSSGGIGYTF.

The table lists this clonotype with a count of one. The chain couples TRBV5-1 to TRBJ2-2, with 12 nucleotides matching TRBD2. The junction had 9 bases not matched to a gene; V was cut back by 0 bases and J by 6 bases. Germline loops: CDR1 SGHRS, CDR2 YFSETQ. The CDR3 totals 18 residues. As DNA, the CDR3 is TGCGCCAGCAGCTTGGAACCTAGCGGGAGGGTCGGCTCCGGGGAGCTGTTTTTT. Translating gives CASSLEPSGRVGSGELFF. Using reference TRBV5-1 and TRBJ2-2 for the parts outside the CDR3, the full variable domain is KAGVTQTPRYLIKTRGQQVTLSCSPISGHRSVSWYQQTPGQGLQFLFEYFSETQRNKGNFPGRFSGRQFSNSRSEMNVSTLELGDSALYLCASSLEPSGRVGSGELFFGEGSRLTVL.

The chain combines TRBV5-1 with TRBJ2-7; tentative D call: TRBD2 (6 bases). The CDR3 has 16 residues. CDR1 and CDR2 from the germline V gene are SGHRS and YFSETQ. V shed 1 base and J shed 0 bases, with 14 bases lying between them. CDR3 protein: CASSLQAGGGSYEQYF. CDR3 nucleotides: TGCGCCAGCAGCTTGCAGGCCGGGGGAGGCTCCTACGAGCAGTACTTC.

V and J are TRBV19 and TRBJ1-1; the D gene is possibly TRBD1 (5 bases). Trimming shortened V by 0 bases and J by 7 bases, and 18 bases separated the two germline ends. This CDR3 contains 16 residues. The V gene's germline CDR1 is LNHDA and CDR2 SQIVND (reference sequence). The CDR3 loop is CASSIDPQGGGREAFF. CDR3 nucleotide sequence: TGTGCCAGTAGTATAGACCCGCAGGGAGGAGGGCGTGAAGCTTTCTTT.

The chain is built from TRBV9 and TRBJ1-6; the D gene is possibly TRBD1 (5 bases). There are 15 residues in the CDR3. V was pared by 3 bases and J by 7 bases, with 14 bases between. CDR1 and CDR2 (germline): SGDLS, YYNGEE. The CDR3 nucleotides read TGTGCCAGCAGCGCAGGGTCTGAGGCGAATTCACCCCTCCACTTT. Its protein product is CASSAGSEANSPLHF.

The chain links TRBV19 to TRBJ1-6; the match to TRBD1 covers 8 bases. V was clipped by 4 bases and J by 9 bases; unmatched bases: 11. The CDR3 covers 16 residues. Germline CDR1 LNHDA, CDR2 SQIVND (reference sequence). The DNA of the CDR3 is TGTGCCAGTAGTACGCATCAGGGGGCGCTAATTTCACCCCTCCACTTT. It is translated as CASSTHQGALISPLHF.

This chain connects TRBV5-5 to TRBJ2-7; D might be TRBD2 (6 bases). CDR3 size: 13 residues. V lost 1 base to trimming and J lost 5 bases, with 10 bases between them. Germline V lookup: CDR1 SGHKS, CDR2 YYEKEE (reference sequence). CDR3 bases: TGTGCCAGCAGCTTGCCGGGGGTGGACGAGCAGTACTTC. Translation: CASSLPGVDEQYF. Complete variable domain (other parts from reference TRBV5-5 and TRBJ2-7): DAGVTQSPTHLIKTRGQQVTLRCSPISGHKSVSWYQQVLGQGPQFIFQYYEKEERGRGNFPDRFSARQFPNYSSELNVNALLLGDSALYLCASSLPGVDEQYFGPGTRLTVT.

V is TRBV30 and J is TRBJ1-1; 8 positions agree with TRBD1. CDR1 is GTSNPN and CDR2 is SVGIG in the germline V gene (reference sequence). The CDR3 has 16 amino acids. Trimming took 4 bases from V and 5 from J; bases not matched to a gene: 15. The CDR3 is CAWNTWFGQGVTEAFF. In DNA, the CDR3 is TGTGCCTGGAATACCTGGTTCGGACAGGGCGTTACTGAAGCTTTCTTT.

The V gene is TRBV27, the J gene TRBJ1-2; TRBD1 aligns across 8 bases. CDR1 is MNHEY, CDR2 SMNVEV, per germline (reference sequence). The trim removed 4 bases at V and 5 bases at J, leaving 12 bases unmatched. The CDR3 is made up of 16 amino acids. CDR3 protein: CASSSGQVLYRYGYTF. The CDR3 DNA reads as TGTGCCAGCAGTTCGGGACAGGTCCTATACCGTTATGGCTACACCTTC.

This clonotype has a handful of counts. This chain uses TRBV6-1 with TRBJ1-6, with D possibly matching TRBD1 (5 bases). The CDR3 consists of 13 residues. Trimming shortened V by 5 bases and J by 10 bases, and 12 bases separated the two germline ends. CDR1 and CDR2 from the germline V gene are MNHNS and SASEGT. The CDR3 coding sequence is TGTGCCAGCAGTACGGACACCGGGTCACCCCTCCACTTT. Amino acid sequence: CASSTDTGSPLHF.

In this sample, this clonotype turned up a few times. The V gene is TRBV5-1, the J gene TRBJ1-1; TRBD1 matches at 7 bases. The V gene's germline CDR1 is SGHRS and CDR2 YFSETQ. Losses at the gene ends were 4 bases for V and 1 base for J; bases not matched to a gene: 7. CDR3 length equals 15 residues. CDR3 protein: CASSPDRTGNTEAFF. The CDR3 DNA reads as TGCGCCAGCAGCCCCGATAGGACAGGGAACACTGAAGCTTTCTTT.